The 16 T cell receptor beta chains given below trace back to one sample, sequenced in a study of cytomegalovirus exposure and HLA in healthy donors (dated by TCRdb to 2015 to 2018). Library preparation employed the immunoSEQ multiplex PCR assay. For the multiplex PCR, a mixture combining 60 forward primers for TCR Vbeta segments and 13 reverse primers for TCR Jbeta segments was used. TCRdb limited this immuneACCESS table to in-frame rearrangements with V and J called. A share of clones is missing; checked studies link under half to unresolved V genes, and the rest is unexplained. The sample table lists about 140,000 clones, more than 60% of them with a count of one. The ten most abundant clones make up about 3.1% of the sample. Sequenced material: PBMCs. The receptors here all came from a man aged 35 to 55 in good health and CMV-seronegative.

This rearrangement joins TRBV30 to TRBJ1-6; the D is unclear. The CDR3 extends over 14 amino acids. Per the germline V gene, CDR1 is GTSNPN and CDR2 is SVGIG (reference sequence). V was pared by 4 bases and J by 0 bases, with 7 bases between. The chain's CDR3 is CAWTRSSYNSPLHF. The DNA of the CDR3 is TGTGCCTGGACTCGGAGCTCCTATAATTCACCCCTCCACTTT.

This clone was seen more than once but under ten times. The genes are TRBV6-5 and TRBJ1-3, with D unclear. The germline gives CDR1 MNHEY, CDR2 SVGAGI. Trimming cost V 0 bases and J 1 base, with 10 bases left between them. The CDR3 runs to 16 residues. CDR3 in DNA: TGTGCCAGCAGTTACTCATTTCGGGGTTCTGGAAACACCATATATTTT. Translating it yields CASSYSFRGSGNTIYF.

V is TRBV5-6 and J is TRBJ1-2; D remains unclear. The length of the CDR3 is 12 residues. V gave up 0 bases and J gave up 8 bases, with 8 bases separating them. CDR1 and CDR2 (germline): SGHDT, YYEEEE. The DNA of the CDR3 is TGTGCCAGCAGCTTGGTGGTGGAGGGCTACACCTTC. Translating it yields CASSLVVEGYTF.

This rearrangement joins TRBV7-3 to TRBJ2-5, with a tentative D call TRBD1 (5 bases). The CDR3 runs to 13 residues. Trimming took off 3 bases at V and 4 bases at J, with 9 bases between the two ends. Germline V gene data show CDR1 as SGHTA and CDR2 as FQGTGA. CDR3 region: CASSFREGETQYF. The CDR3 nucleotides read TGTGCCAGCAGCTTCAGGGAAGGAGAGACCCAGTACTTC. Filled out from reference TRBV7-3 and TRBJ2-5, the complete variable domain reads GAGVSQTPSNKVTEKGKYVELRCDPISGHTALYWYRQSLGQGPEFLIYFQGTGAADDSGLPNDRFFAVRPEGSVSTLKIQRTERGDSAVYLCASSFREGETQYFGPGTRLLVL.

This chain uses TRBV15 with TRBJ1-3, with D perhaps matching TRBD1 (5 bases). This CDR3 spans 19 amino acids. The germline V gene has CDR1 LNHNV and CDR2 YYDKDF (reference sequence). V was pared by 0 bases and J by 1 base, with 19 bases between. The chain's CDR3 is CATSRDPPGQVGSGNTIYF. The DNA of the CDR3 is TGTGCCACCAGCAGAGATCCCCCAGGGCAGGTCGGGTCTGGAAACACCATATATTTT.

About this clone: Other DNA sequences from this sample encode an identical CDR3 as well. The chain couples TRBV7-9 to TRBJ2-7; D might be TRBD1 (5 bases). Looked up from germline, CDR1 is SEHNR and CDR2 is FQNEAQ (reference sequence). The CDR3 length is 12 residues. Trimming took 0 bases from V and 5 from J, leaving 5 bases between them. Here the CDR3 DNA reads TGTGCCAGCAGCTTAGCAGGGGACGAGCAGTACTTC. As protein: CASSLAGDEQYF.

The chain recombines TRBV7-9 with TRBJ1-1, with D hard to call. Trimming took 2 bases from V and 4 from J, leaving 8 bases between them. Germline assignment: CDR1 SEHNR and CDR2 FQNEAQ (reference sequence). This CDR3 contains 13 residues. CDR3 bases: TGTGCCAGCAGCTTATTGGCCCCCACTGAAGCTTTCTTT. It codes for CASSLLAPTEAFF.

The chain carries TRBV4-3 and TRBJ2-1; TRBD2 might be the D (5 bases). The CDR3 has 15 residues. CDR1 LGHNA and CDR2 YSLEER come from the germline V gene. Trimming removed 0 bases from V and 9 bases from J, with 15 bases in between. The CDR3 DNA reads TGCGCCAGCAGCCAAGACCCGTTTAATCGGGGTGAGCAGTTCTTC. Translating it yields CASSQDPFNRGEQFF.

V gene TRBV6-5 combines with J gene TRBJ1-1; no definite D call. Trimming shortened V by 6 bases and J by 7 bases, and 15 bases separated the two germline ends. Germline V gene sequence: CDR1 MNHEY, CDR2 SVGAGI. This CDR3 is built from 13 residues. The CDR3 sequence is CASSRGGLNEAFF. CDR3 in DNA: TGTGCCAGCAGCCGCGGTGGGTTGAATGAAGCTTTCTTT.

V is TRBV7-9 and J is TRBJ2-1; no definite D call. The germline gives CDR1 SEHNR, CDR2 FQNEAQ (reference sequence). The CDR3 covers 15 residues. V was cut by 5 bases and J by 0 bases, with 11 bases left in between. The CDR3 spells CASSRRGGSYNEQFF. The CDR3 nucleotides are TGTGCCAGCAGCCGCAGAGGCGGCTCCTACAATGAGCAGTTCTTC.

The chain combines TRBV4-3 with TRBJ2-7; no definite D call. Germline V CDR1 and CDR2: LGHNA, YSLEER. V lost 0 bases, J lost 3 bases, and 3 bases lay in between. This CDR3 spans 12 amino acids. The CDR3 loop reads CASSQDRYEQYF. The DNA of the CDR3 is TGCGCCAGCAGCCAAGACCGCTACGAGCAGTACTTC.

The chain has TRBV28 and TRBJ2-7; 8 bases are shared with TRBD1. There are 15 residues in the CDR3. Looked up from germline, CDR1 is MDHEN and CDR2 is SYDVKM. The V gene end was trimmed by 6 bases and the J gene end by 2 bases; junction bases not matched to a gene: 9. For the CDR3, the DNA is TGTGCCAGCAGCCTCCCCGGGACAGGAACCTACGAGCAGTACTTC. Protein: CASSLPGTGTYEQYF.

This clone was detected only a few times. The CDR3 here is CASTPSGGVFTDTQYF. The CDR3 DNA reads TGTGCCAGCACCCCTAGCGGGGGGGTCTTCACAGATACGCAGTATTTT. The chain joins TRBV28 to TRBJ2-3; 12 bases are shared with TRBD2. The CDR3 totals 16 residues. The trim removed 7 bases at V and 2 bases at J, leaving 7 bases unmatched. Germline CDR1 is MDHEN and CDR2 is SYDVKM. Full variable domain (outside the CDR3, taken from reference TRBV28 and TRBJ2-3): DVKVTQSSRYLVKRTGEKVFLECVQDMDHENMFWYRQDPGLGLRLIYFSYDVKMKEKGDIPEGYSVSREKKERFSLILESASTNQTSMYLCASTPSGGVFTDTQYFGPGTRLTVL.

The genes are TRBV7-2 and TRBJ1-1; tentative D call: TRBD1 (5 bases). The CDR3 runs 14 residues. Germline CDR1 SGHTA, CDR2 FQGNSA. Between the trimmed V and J ends, which lost 6 bases and 2 bases, there was a span of 13 bases. DNA of the CDR3: TGTGCCAGCAGACCCCAGGGATTCAACACTGAAGCTTTCTTT. This translates into CASRPQGFNTEAFF.

The genes are TRBV29-1 and TRBJ1-1, with TRBD1 matching 7 bases. The germline gives CDR1 SQVTM, CDR2 ANQGSEA. Trimming removed 8 bases from V and 1 base from J; junction bases left unmatched: 7. This CDR3 has 13 amino acids. This CDR3 reads CSFHRGRNTEAFF. In DNA form, the CDR3 reads TGCAGCTTCCACAGGGGTCGGAACACTGAAGCTTTCTTT.

The chain carries TRBV7-2 and TRBJ1-5; D is uncertain. Germline lookup yields CDR1 SGHTA and CDR2 FQGNSA. This CDR3 spans 15 amino acids. The V gene lost 1 base and the J gene lost 0 bases, with 7 bases spanning the gap. Written as DNA, the CDR3 is TGTGCCAGCAGCTTAGGAGGGTTTAGCAATCAGCCCCAGCATTTT. Translated, it gives CASSLGGFSNQPQHF.